One T cell receptor (beta chain) is described in this entry. Its antigen target is currently unknown. There are no base qualities to consult, and no much larger clone falls within one base. The sample comes from a study of cytomegalovirus exposure and HLA in healthy donors (dated 2017 in TCRdb). Regarding the complete study: According to an earlier analysis of 550 to 750 of the donors, some 180 million T cells yielded 117 million unique TCR beta sequences and more than 250 Gb of sequence data. The T cell repertoires of 670 or so subjects were profiled by immunosequencing and related to cytomegalovirus serostatus. HLA typing covered class I and class II loci at four-digit resolution. Donor age, sex, ethnicity and CMV serostatus were compiled alongside the repertoire data. All discovery cohort repertoires had been generated using a single sequencing platform. Besides the first cohort of approximately 710 subjects, a separate validation cohort made up of 120 different subjects was used. In the later analysis, no new phenotypic data were used to find candidate immune exposures; instead, reliance was placed on TCR beta sequences and their occurrence across donors. High-throughput TCR immunosequencing, statistical association of individual TCRs with disease status, and machine learning were combined to predict cytomegalovirus infection status. Because of strong linkage in the cohort, roughly 5 DR-DQ haplotypes were treated as single units for association and clustering. Across around 400 genotyped donors of the cohort, an average of about 200,000 unique TCR beta nucleotide sequences per donor were sequenced, and approximately 17% of those sequences were non-productive. Typing coverage differed by locus: A, B, C, DRB1 and DQB1 were typed in roughly 629-630 donors, DQA1 in about 510, DPA1 in 600 to 610, and DPB1 in 450 to 480. A later genetic analysis took genome-wide SNP genotypes for about three fifths of the 666 donors and used that subset as a discovery cohort. In an earlier analysis of 587 of the donors, high-throughput TCR beta sequencing was used to judge whether each TCR beta V gene segment behaved as functional or pseudogenic. Of the roughly 400 genotyped donors, approximately 82% fell in the genetic ancestry cluster associated with self-reported Caucasian donors. The study aimed to test whether cataloging public T cell receptors could reveal signatures of past pathogen exposure. An early release covering roughly 640 HLA-typed donors comprised approximately 300 gigabases of sequencing data and about 90 million unique TCR sequences. A later analysis re-examined previously published TCR beta repertoires from 600 to 700 donors and added high-resolution HLA genotyping to investigate patterns of TCR occurrence.

The investigation overall reported the following: The classifier was reported to diagnose cytomegalovirus status with high specificity and sensitivity in both the original and validation cohorts. Linkage disequilibrium might explain the correlated functional status among segregating V segments, but an unknown experimental factor could not be excluded. A further reported finding was that TCR beta sequences accurately predicted the HLA-A and HLA-B alleles for most subjects in the first cohort. In the study, about 150 TCR beta chains were listed as associated with cytomegalovirus. A later analysis reported that several top co-occurrence clusters appeared linked to parvovirus B19, influenza, CMV and Epstein-Barr virus. Because HLA typing was unavailable for some donors at each locus, only the typed subset was used in association tests. The authors suggested that the approach could potentially be extended to other disease states and immunological phenotypes. The earlier analysis of nearly 600 of the donors excluded fewer than 20 rarely observed V segments, including chromosome 9 orphons, because counts were too low. In vitro tests confirmed that a few of the cytomegalovirus-associated TCR beta chains recognize cytomegalovirus antigens. Presence/absence analyses assumed roughly uniform sequencing depth across donors, an assumption that may not hold. A later genetic analysis reported fewer N-insertions in productive TCRs among donors in an Asian-associated ancestry cluster than the roughly 700-donor mean. Most TCR sequences were observed very rarely across donors, whereas some public TCRs were present in many individuals. In a later analysis, HLA-associated TCR beta chains were found to be more clonally expanded and to have lower generation probabilities than equally common non-associated chains. When HLA alleles, especially DR and DQ, strongly co-occurred, TCR associations were difficult to assign to individual alleles. For the cohort, immune exposure information was limited to CMV serostatus. In a later analysis, most CMV-associated TCR beta chains were found to appear HLA-restricted, with HLA associations seemingly driven largely by CMV exposure. In a later analysis, TCR association rates were found to vary across HLA loci, with the most associated TCRs seen for DRB1 alleles and the fewest for HLA-C alleles. Because the 87-base-pair reads could not distinguish some IMGT-functional V segments, including TRBV6-2 and TRBV6-3, those segments were excluded. In an earlier analysis of approximately 590 of the donors, most TCR beta V segments appeared in productive rearrangements about 87% or about 30% of the time, broadly matching IMGT annotations. The sequencing pipeline was judged likely to have produced a cluster of highly shared sequence variants as a technical artifact. This cohort had only TCR beta chains sequenced, and the lack of alpha or paired-chain data limited which features could be detected. V-gene and J-gene trimming of TCR beta chains was associated with a missense DCLRE1C variant in a later genetic analysis, and the association was replicated in an independent cohort. A later analysis associated approximately 17,000 TCR beta sequences with specific HLA alleles at a false discovery rate of 0.05.

Library creation used the immunoSEQ multiplex PCR assay. A mixture of 60 forward primers for TCR Vbeta segments and 13 reverse primers for TCR Jbeta segments was used in the multiplex PCR. A multiplex PCR assay on genomic DNA amplified the CDR3 region of rearranged TCR beta genes. On the Illumina HiSeq System, the amplified TCR beta libraries were sequenced as 87-base-pair reads. Regarding the original processing steps: In a later analysis, tens of millions of unique TCR beta chains were counted across the approximately 640 repertoires, and roughly 11 million of these chains were shared by at least two donors. Raw reads were error-corrected and collapsed into unique sequences with a nearest-neighbor algorithm that merged closely related sequences to remove PCR and sequencing errors. To assign V, D and J gene segments, CDR3 sequences were aligned to IMGT reference sequences. Each retained sequence needed at least a six-nucleotide match to both a V gene segment and a J gene segment. A rearrangement was called productive if the CDR3 had no stop codons and remained in frame with V and J, and every other rearrangement was called non-productive. Following IMGT convention, CDR3 was defined as the stretch from the second conserved V-encoded cysteine to the conserved J-encoded phenylalanine. The earlier analysis of around 640 of the donors excluded sequences that lacked an unambiguous match to a single V gene segment. In an earlier analysis of approximately 590 of the donors, a V segment was called functional when productive rearrangements were above 56.7%, and segregating when the standard deviation between donors exceeded 5%. A statistical classification framework was built to diagnose cytomegalovirus status from the catalog of TCR beta chain sequences. In a later analysis, TCR nucleotide sequences were compared against IMGT/GENE-DB human TR gene sequences so that V and J genes could be assigned. Using the TCRdist pipeline, a later analysis assigned CDR3 sequences along with most-parsimonious VDJ recombination scenarios. In a later analysis, every TCR beta chain was defined by the combination of its CDR3 amino acid sequence and its V-gene family, and reads without a unique V-gene family were dropped. As a way to deal with suspected cross-contamination and a sequencing artifact, a later analysis dropped hundreds of nucleotide sequences that were highly shared and had low generation probability. In a later analysis, a clonal expansion index was calculated for each public chain from normalized within-repertoire ranks of inferred template counts. In a later analysis, generation probabilities were computed using a VDJ recombination model fitted to out-of-frame rearrangements, and the results were checked against IGoR. Hypergeometric tests were used in a later analysis to score TCR-TCR, TCR-HLA and TCR-CMV co-occurrence, with a repertoire-size bias correction applied to the TCR pairs. A later analysis estimated false discovery rates by permuting HLA or CMV assignments 20 times. In a later analysis, co-occurring TCRs were grouped with DBSCAN, and TCRdist sequence similarity was added when clustering was performed within HLA-allele-positive subsets. For co-occurrence clustering, repertoires with fewer than 30,000 or more than 120,000 public chains were excluded, along with four or five repertoires with anomalous nucleotide sharing. In its TCRdb copy, this immuneACCESS table keeps in-frame sequences only and misses some clones. Where compared with another copy, unresolved V genes explain less than half of these, and the others have no known cause. From that table come the V and J calls and clone size; the DNA was used to work out D and trimming. Recorded for this sample are approximately 150,000 clones; roughly 70% of them occurred a single time. The ten largest clones add up to approximately 5.4% of the sample.

V is trimmed back by 2 bases and J by 5 bases, and the junction contains 6 bases that no gene match accounts for. The germline V gene encodes CDR1 SGHRS and CDR2 YFSETQ. The CDR3 runs 14 amino acids, cysteine and phenylalanine included. Only the CDR3 part of the read is kept: 42 bases, read in frame from the first base. The cohort was made up of hundreds of healthy bone marrow donors. Cohort members were all nominally healthy when sampled, although unrecorded immune exposures were likely present. The donor tested CMV seropositive and was one of the 289 seropositive cohort members. A peripheral blood sample was provided by each donor, and peripheral blood mononuclear cells were used for TCR beta sequencing. The Qiagen DNeasy Blood Extraction Kit was used to extract genomic DNA from the blood cell samples.

The source material was PBMCs. This TCR was sampled from a woman under 30 in good health and CMV-seropositive. The sequence links TRBV5-1 to TRBJ2-7; TRBD2 fits 8 bases in the junction. The CDR3: CASSFGGAAHEQYF. The nucleotides are TGCGCCAGCAGCTTCGGGGGGGCGGCCCACGAGCAGTACTTC.